These T cell receptor beta chains were read from a single sample in a study of CD8+CD57+ T cells in acquired aplastic anemia. TCRdb itself ran the reads through MiXCR, one entry per CDR3 protein. The sample holds approximately 150,000 distinct CDR3 sequences, more than 45% seen once. Sequenced input: sorted CD4+, CD8+, or CD8+CD57+ T cells (not recorded which) from PBMCs. These receptors originate from a human donor with aplastic anemia. The CDR3 runs from the conserved cysteine through the conserved F or W. D genes are given only for firm matches. Clone size is shown for a subset of rows, as once, few, many or a class of expanded clone.

V gene: TRBV2
clone size: -
J gene: TRBJ1-6
D gene: -
CDR3 DNA: TGTGCCAGCAGTGCGCTTCCGAATTCACCTTTCCACTTT
CDR3 protein: CASSALPNSPFHF

V gene: TRBV6-5
clone size: many
J gene: TRBJ2-7
D gene: TRBD2
CDR3 DNA: TGTGCCAGCAGTTACGGACTAGCGGGGGGGCTCGAGCAGTACTTC
CDR3 protein: CASSYGLAGGLEQYF

V gene: TRBV11-1
clone size: -
J gene: TRBJ1-2
D gene: TRBD1
CDR3 DNA: TGTGCCAGCAGCTTTACAGGGGGCTATGGCTACACCTTC
CDR3 protein: CASSFTGGYGYTF

V gene: TRBV27
clone size: -
J gene: TRBJ2-5
D gene: TRBD1
CDR3 DNA: TGTGCCAGCAGTTTAGACAGGGGGTATGAGACCCAGTACTTC
CDR3 protein: CASSLDRGYETQYF

V gene: TRBV19
clone size: -
J gene: TRBJ1-1
D gene: -
CDR3 DNA: TGTGCCAGTACCAGGACACCAATGAACACTGAAGCTTTCTTT
CDR3 protein: CASTRTPMNTEAFF

V gene: TRBV4-2
clone size: -
J gene: TRBJ1-2
D gene: TRBD1
CDR3 DNA: TGTGCCAGCAGCCAAGAAGGGACAGCAGGCTATGGCTACACCTTC
CDR3 protein: CASSQEGTAGYGYTF

V gene: TRBV15
clone size: -
J gene: TRBJ2-7
D gene: TRBD1
CDR3 DNA: TGTGCCACCAGCAGAACAGGGGTCTCCTACGAGCAGTACTTC
CDR3 protein: CATSRTGVSYEQYF

V gene: TRBV27
clone size: -
J gene: TRBJ1-2
D gene: -
CDR3 DNA: TGTGCCAGCAGTCCCCGCTTGCGGGGGGCGCGAGACTACACCTTC
CDR3 protein: CASSPRLRGARDYTF

V gene: TRBV20-1
clone size: -
J gene: TRBJ2-5
D gene: TRBD1
CDR3 DNA: TGCAGCGTAGGGACAGGACAAGAGACCCAGTACTTC
CDR3 protein: CSVGTGQETQYF

V gene: TRBV19
clone size: many
J gene: TRBJ2-3
D gene: TRBD2
CDR3 DNA: TGTGCCAGTAGTATAGCCGCCTTAGCGGGGGGCACAGATACGCAGTATTTT
CDR3 protein: CASSIAALAGGTDTQYF

V gene: TRBV20-1
clone size: many
J gene: TRBJ2-5
D gene: TRBD1
CDR3 DNA: TGCAGTGCTCAAGGGGGACAGATCCAAGAGACCCAGTACTTC
CDR3 protein: CSAQGGQIQETQYF

V gene: TRBV6-1
clone size: -
J gene: TRBJ1-5
D gene: -
CDR3 DNA: TGTGCCAGCAGCCGGGTCCAGGGGAACCAGCCCCAGCATTTT
CDR3 protein: CASSRVQGNQPQHF

V gene: TRBV9
clone size: -
J gene: TRBJ2-3
D gene: -
CDR3 DNA: TGTGCCAGCAGCGTGTGGGCCAGCACAGATACGCAGTATTTT
CDR3 protein: CASSVWASTDTQYF

V gene: TRBV7-9
clone size: many
J gene: TRBJ2-5
D gene: -
CDR3 DNA: TGTGCCAGCAGCACTGGACAGTACCAAGAGACCCAGTACTTC
CDR3 protein: CASSTGQYQETQYF

V gene: TRBV19
clone size: many
J gene: TRBJ2-2
D gene: TRBD1
CDR3 DNA: TGTGCCAGTAAGGGACAGGGCGGCACCGGGGAGCTGTTTTTT
CDR3 protein: CASKGQGGTGELFF

V gene: TRBV20-1
clone size: -
J gene: TRBJ2-3
D gene: TRBD2
CDR3 DNA: TGCAGTGCCATTCTCAGGGCTAGCGGGATGACAGATACGCAGTATTTT
CDR3 protein: CSAILRASGMTDTQYF

V gene: TRBV20-1
clone size: few
J gene: TRBJ2-7
D gene: -
CDR3 DNA: TGCAGTGCTAGAGCACAGGGTGGGTACGAGCAGTACTTC
CDR3 protein: CSARAQGGYEQYF

V gene: TRBV7-9
clone size: once
J gene: TRBJ2-7
D gene: -
CDR3 DNA: TGTGCCAGCAGTGAAAGGTACTTCCCGACCTACGAGCAGTACTTC
CDR3 protein: CASSERYFPTYEQYF

V gene: TRBV2
clone size: few
J gene: TRBJ2-5
D gene: TRBD2
CDR3 DNA: TGTGCCAGTATGAGAGGGACTAACCAAGAGACCCAGTACTTC
CDR3 protein: CASMRGTNQETQYF

V gene: TRBV10-3
clone size: -
J gene: TRBJ1-1
D gene: TRBD1
CDR3 DNA: TGTGCCATCAGTGAAGGGACAGGGGGATCCACTGAGGCTTTCTTT
CDR3 protein: CAISEGTGGSTEAFF

V gene: TRBV5-1
clone size: many
J gene: TRBJ2-2
D gene: -
CDR3 DNA: TGCGCCAGCAGACAGGGTACCGGGGAGCTGTTTTTT
CDR3 protein: CASRQGTGELFF

V gene: TRBV29-1
clone size: -
J gene: TRBJ1-1
D gene: -
CDR3 DNA: TGCAGCGTCCGTCAGGAAGGGTTGGTGACTGAAGCTTTCTTT
CDR3 protein: CSVRQEGLVTEAFF

V gene: TRBV10-3
clone size: few
J gene: TRBJ2-3
D gene: -
CDR3 DNA: TGTGCCATCAGGAGGGGAGATACGCAGTATTTT
CDR3 protein: CAIRRGDTQYF

V gene: TRBV12-5
clone size: -
J gene: TRBJ2-7
D gene: -
CDR3 DNA: TGTGCTAGTGGTTTGGTACCGCGGGAGCAGTACTTC
CDR3 protein: CASGLVPREQYF

V gene: TRBV24-1
clone size: many
J gene: TRBJ1-5
D gene: TRBD1
CDR3 DNA: TGTGCCACCAGTGGGACAGGGACCGGGCAGCCCCAGCATTTT
CDR3 protein: CATSGTGTGQPQHF

V gene: TRBV18
clone size: -
J gene: TRBJ2-6
D gene: TRBD1
CDR3 DNA: TGTGCCAGCTCACCACCGGGACAGGGGACCTCTGGGGCCAACGTCCTGACTTTC
CDR3 protein: CASSPPGQGTSGANVLTF

V gene: TRBV24-1
clone size: -
J gene: TRBJ2-1
D gene: -
CDR3 DNA: TGTGCCACCAGTGTTTACAGGGTCGATGAGCAGTTCTTC
CDR3 protein: CATSVYRVDEQFF

V gene: TRBV7-2
clone size: many
J gene: TRBJ2-1
D gene: TRBD2
CDR3 DNA: TGTGCCAGCAGCCTCGGGGGGGCCGCGAATGAGCAGTTCTTC
CDR3 protein: CASSLGGAANEQFF

V gene: TRBV7-8
clone size: -
J gene: TRBJ2-5
D gene: TRBD1
CDR3 DNA: TGTGCCAGCAGCCTCAAGACAGGGGGCGTCGAGGAGACCCAGTACTTC
CDR3 protein: CASSLKTGGVEETQYF

V gene: TRBV11-1
clone size: -
J gene: TRBJ2-7
D gene: TRBD1
CDR3 DNA: TGTGCCAGCAGCATTACGGGACAGCGTGCAGGGCTCCACTCCGAGCAGTACTTC
CDR3 protein: CASSITGQRAGLHSEQYF

V gene: TRBV20-1
clone size: many
J gene: TRBJ2-4
D gene: -
CDR3 DNA: TGCAGTGCTCCCTCCGGGGCCCTGAAAAACATTCAGTACTTC
CDR3 protein: CSAPSGALKNIQYF

V gene: TRBV7-3
clone size: -
J gene: TRBJ2-2
D gene: TRBD2
CDR3 DNA: TGTGCCAGCAGCGACCTGTTGCGGGAGGGCCGGTCCGGGGAGCTGTTTTTT
CDR3 protein: CASSDLLREGRSGELFF

V gene: TRBV10-3
clone size: many
J gene: TRBJ1-2
D gene: -
CDR3 DNA: TGTGCCATCAGTGACATGGGCGGGAACTATGGCTACACCTTC
CDR3 protein: CAISDMGGNYGYTF

V gene: TRBV15
clone size: -
J gene: TRBJ2-3
D gene: TRBD2
CDR3 DNA: TGTGCCACCAGCAGAGGGGGAGGCGGGGGGTCAGATACGCAGTATTTT
CDR3 protein: CATSRGGGGGSDTQYF

V gene: TRBV4-2
clone size: -
J gene: TRBJ1-4
D gene: TRBD1
CDR3 DNA: TGTGCCAGCAGCCCAAGGACAGGGATCAATGAAAAACTGTTTTTT
CDR3 protein: CASSPRTGINEKLFF

V gene: TRBV10-1
clone size: -
J gene: TRBJ2-3
D gene: -
CDR3 DNA: TGCGCCAGCAGAGGACAACGTGGGGATACGCAGTATTTT
CDR3 protein: CASRGQRGDTQYF

V gene: TRBV7-2
clone size: many
J gene: TRBJ1-3
D gene: -
CDR3 DNA: TGTGCCAGCAGCTTAGCTCCTGGGCCCGGAAACACCATATATTTT
CDR3 protein: CASSLAPGPGNTIYF

V gene: TRBV9
clone size: many
J gene: TRBJ2-1
D gene: TRBD2
CDR3 DNA: TGTGCCAGCAGCGTAGACCCTCCGGGACTAGTTGGTAATGAGCAGTTCTTC
CDR3 protein: CASSVDPPGLVGNEQFF

V gene: TRBV5-1
clone size: many
J gene: TRBJ2-3
D gene: TRBD1
CDR3 DNA: TGCGCCAGCAGCGACCCGCAGGGGGCAGATACGCAGTATTTT
CDR3 protein: CASSDPQGADTQYF

V gene: TRBV27
clone size: many
J gene: TRBJ1-6
D gene: -
CDR3 DNA: TGTGCCAGCAGTCAAGAGGGGTCCTATAATTCACCCCTCCACTTT
CDR3 protein: CASSQEGSYNSPLHF

V gene: TRBV5-1
clone size: many
J gene: TRBJ1-4
D gene: TRBD1
CDR3 DNA: TGCGCCAGCAGCCGGCCCCGACAGGGAGGGAATGAAAAACTGTTTTTT
CDR3 protein: CASSRPRQGGNEKLFF

V gene: TRBV24-1
clone size: -
J gene: TRBJ2-5
D gene: -
CDR3 DNA: TGTGCCACCAGTGACCCCGACAGTAGGACCCAGTACTTC
CDR3 protein: CATSDPDSRTQYF

V gene: TRBV12-3/TRBV12-4
clone size: many
J gene: TRBJ1-2
D gene: -
CDR3 DNA: TGTGCCAGCAGTTTTAGACTGCAGGATGGCTACACCTTC
CDR3 protein: CASSFRLQDGYTF

V gene: TRBV20-1
clone size: many
J gene: TRBJ1-2
D gene: -
CDR3 DNA: TGCAGTGCTAGAGATTCCGGGGGCGCAGAAGGCTACACCTTC
CDR3 protein: CSARDSGGAEGYTF

V gene: TRBV7-6
clone size: few
J gene: TRBJ1-1
D gene: -
CDR3 DNA: TGTGCCAGCAGCGGCGGGGGGAACACTGAAGCTTTCTTT
CDR3 protein: CASSGGGNTEAFF

V gene: TRBV24-1
clone size: -
J gene: TRBJ2-5
D gene: -
CDR3 DNA: TGTGCCACCAGTGATTTAATGGGCCAGGGCCGGGAGACCCAGTACTTC
CDR3 protein: CATSDLMGQGRETQYF

V gene: TRBV28
clone size: many
J gene: TRBJ2-3
D gene: -
CDR3 DNA: TGTGCCAGCAGTCCAGAAGATACGCAGTATTTT
CDR3 protein: CASSPEDTQYF

V gene: TRBV19
clone size: -
J gene: TRBJ2-5
D gene: TRBD1
CDR3 DNA: TGTGCCAGTAGTCGTCGACAGGGGCAAGAGACCCAGTACTTC
CDR3 protein: CASSRRQGQETQYF

V gene: TRBV2
clone size: -
J gene: TRBJ1-1
D gene: -
CDR3 DNA: TGTGCCAGCCTAACTGACGGAATGAACATTGAAGCTTCCTTT
CDR3 protein: CASLTDGMNIEASF

V gene: TRBV4-1
clone size: many
J gene: TRBJ2-7
D gene: -
CDR3 DNA: TGCGCCAGCAGCCAAGGGGGACTGCCCCTCGAGCAGTACTTC
CDR3 protein: CASSQGGLPLEQYF

V gene: TRBV7-2
clone size: -
J gene: TRBJ2-1
D gene: -
CDR3 DNA: TGTGCCAGCAGCCCGAACTGGGAGCAGTTCTTC
CDR3 protein: CASSPNWEQFF

V gene: TRBV19
clone size: -
J gene: TRBJ2-7
D gene: -
CDR3 DNA: TGTGCCAGTAGTATAGTAGCCCAGTCCTACGAGCAGTACTTC
CDR3 protein: CASSIVAQSYEQYF

V gene: TRBV12-5
clone size: -
J gene: TRBJ1-1
D gene: -
CDR3 DNA: TGTGCTAGTGGTTTTGCGAACACTGAAGCTTTCTTT
CDR3 protein: CASGFANTEAFF